This record covers a single T cell receptor beta chain. The antigen is not known. The data belong to a study of graft-versus-host responses after intestinal transplantation. Study-wide context: Once they had received anti-thymocyte globulin induction, all recipients took tacrolimus and steroids for two to three years.

V was pared by 5 bases and J by 6 bases, with 11 bases between. Germline CDR1 reads SGHTA; CDR2 reads FQGNSA. This CDR3 has 12 residues. Overall study findings and caveats: Recipient marrow held GvH clones, some first seen in ileum or blood. Individuals carrying graft-donor T cell macrochimerism showed high graft-versus-host to host-versus-graft clonal ratios in allografts.

Measured with immunoSEQ multiplex PCR; TCRdb has only the in-frame clones, and not every one. The table shows tens of thousands of clones, with around 77% occurring only once. Both intraepithelial and lamina propria lymphocytes were released by processing graft tissue. The sample consisted of ileum tissue, taken 12 days after intestinal transplant. This TCR came from a human patient who received an intestinal transplant, so some T cells may come from the graft donor. The gene calls are TRBV7-2 and TRBJ2-7, with a possible D match to TRBD1 (5 bases). The CDR3 protein is CASSLLGVEQYF. CDR3 in DNA: TGTGCCAGCAGCCTTTTAGGGGTCGAGCAGTACTTC.